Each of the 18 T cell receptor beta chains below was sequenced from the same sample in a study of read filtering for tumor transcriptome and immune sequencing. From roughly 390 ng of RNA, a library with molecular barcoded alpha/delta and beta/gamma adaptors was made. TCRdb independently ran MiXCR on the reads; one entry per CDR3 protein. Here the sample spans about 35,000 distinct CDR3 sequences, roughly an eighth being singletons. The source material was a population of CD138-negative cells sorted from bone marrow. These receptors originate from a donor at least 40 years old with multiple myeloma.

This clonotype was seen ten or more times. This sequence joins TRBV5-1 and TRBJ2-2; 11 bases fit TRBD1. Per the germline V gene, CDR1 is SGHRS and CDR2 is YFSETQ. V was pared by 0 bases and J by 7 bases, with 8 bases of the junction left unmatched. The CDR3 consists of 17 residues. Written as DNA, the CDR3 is TGCGCCAGCAGCTTGGGGACAGGGGGCGCGTCTGGCGGGGAGCTGTTTTTT. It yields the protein CASSLGTGGASGGELFF. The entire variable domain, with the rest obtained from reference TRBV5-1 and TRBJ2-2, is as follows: KAGVTQTPRYLIKTRGQQVTLSCSPISGHRSVSWYQQTPGQGLQFLFEYFSETQRNKGNFPGRFSGRQFSNSRSEMNVSTLELGDSALYLCASSLGTGGASGGELFFGEGSRLTVL.

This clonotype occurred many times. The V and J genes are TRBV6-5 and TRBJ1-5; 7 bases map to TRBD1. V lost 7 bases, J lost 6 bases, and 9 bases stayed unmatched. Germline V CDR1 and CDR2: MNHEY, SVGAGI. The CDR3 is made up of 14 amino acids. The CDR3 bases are TGTGCCAGCAAAGACACAGGGGACTCTCAGCCCCAGCATTTT. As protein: CASKDTGDSQPQHF.

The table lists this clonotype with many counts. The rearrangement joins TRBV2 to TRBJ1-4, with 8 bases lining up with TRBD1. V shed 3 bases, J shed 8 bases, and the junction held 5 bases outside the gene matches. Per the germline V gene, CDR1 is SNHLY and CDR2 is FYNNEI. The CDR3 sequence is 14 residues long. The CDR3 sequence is CASSETGEDEKLFF. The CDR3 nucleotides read TGTGCCAGCAGTGAGACAGGGGAGGACGAAAAACTGTTTTTT.

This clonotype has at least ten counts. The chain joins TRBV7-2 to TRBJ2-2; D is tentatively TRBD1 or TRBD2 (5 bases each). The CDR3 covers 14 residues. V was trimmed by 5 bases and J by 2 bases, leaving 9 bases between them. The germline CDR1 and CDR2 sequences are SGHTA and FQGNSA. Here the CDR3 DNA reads TGTGCCAGCAGCGGGGGACCCAACACCGGGGAGCTGTTTTTT. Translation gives CASSGGPNTGELFF.

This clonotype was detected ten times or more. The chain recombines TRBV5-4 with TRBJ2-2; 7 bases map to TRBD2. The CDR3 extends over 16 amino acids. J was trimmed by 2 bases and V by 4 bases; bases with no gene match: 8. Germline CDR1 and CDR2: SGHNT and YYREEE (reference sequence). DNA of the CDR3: TGTGCCAGCAGCCCCGACTCTAGCGGTAACACCGGGGAGCTGTTTTTT. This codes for CASSPDSSGNTGELFF.

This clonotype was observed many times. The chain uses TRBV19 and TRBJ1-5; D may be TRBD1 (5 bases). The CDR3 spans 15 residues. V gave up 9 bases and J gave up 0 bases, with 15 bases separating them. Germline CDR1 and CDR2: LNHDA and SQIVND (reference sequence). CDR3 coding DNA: TGTGCCAGCTGCAACCGGAGGGGTAGCAATCAGCCCCAGCATTTT. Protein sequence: CASCNRRGSNQPQHF.

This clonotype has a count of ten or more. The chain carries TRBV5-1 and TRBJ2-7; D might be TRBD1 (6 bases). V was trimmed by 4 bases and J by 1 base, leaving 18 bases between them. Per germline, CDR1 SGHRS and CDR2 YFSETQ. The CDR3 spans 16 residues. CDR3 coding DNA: TGCGCCAGCAGCACCGGACGGACAGTGAATTCCTACGAGCAGTACTTC. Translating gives CASSTGRTVNSYEQYF.

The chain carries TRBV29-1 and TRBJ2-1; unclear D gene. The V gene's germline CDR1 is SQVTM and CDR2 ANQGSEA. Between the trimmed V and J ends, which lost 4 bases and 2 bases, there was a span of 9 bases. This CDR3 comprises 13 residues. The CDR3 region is CSVGRTPYNEQFF. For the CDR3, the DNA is TGCAGCGTTGGACGGACCCCCTACAATGAGCAGTTCTTC.

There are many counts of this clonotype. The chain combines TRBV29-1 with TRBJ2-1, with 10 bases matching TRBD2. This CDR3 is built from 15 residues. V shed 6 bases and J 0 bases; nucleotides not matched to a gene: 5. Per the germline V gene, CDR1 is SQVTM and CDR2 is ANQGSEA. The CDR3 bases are TGCAGCGTAAGGACTAGCGGCAACTCCTACAATGAGCAGTTCTTC. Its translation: CSVRTSGNSYNEQFF.

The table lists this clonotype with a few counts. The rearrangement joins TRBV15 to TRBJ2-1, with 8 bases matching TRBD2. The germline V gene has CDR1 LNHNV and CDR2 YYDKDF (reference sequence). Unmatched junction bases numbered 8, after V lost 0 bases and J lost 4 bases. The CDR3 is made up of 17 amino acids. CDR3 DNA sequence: TGTGCCACCAGCAGAGAAGTAGCGGGGACCCTTTACAATGAGCAGTTCTTC. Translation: CATSREVAGTLYNEQFF.

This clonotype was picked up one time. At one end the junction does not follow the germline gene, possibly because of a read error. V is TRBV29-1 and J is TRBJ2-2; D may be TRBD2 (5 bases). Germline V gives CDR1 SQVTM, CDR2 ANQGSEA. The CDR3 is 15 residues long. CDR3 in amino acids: CSVWHRAQNTGELSF. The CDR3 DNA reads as TGCAGCGTTTGGCACCGGGCCCAGAACACCGGGGAGCTGTCTTTT.

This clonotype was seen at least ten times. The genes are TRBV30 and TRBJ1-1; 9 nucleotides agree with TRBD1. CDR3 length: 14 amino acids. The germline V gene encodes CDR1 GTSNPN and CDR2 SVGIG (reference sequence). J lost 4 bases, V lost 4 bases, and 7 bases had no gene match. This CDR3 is CAWTGRTGVTEAFF. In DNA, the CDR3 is TGTGCCTGGACCGGAAGGACAGGGGTCACTGAAGCTTTCTTT.

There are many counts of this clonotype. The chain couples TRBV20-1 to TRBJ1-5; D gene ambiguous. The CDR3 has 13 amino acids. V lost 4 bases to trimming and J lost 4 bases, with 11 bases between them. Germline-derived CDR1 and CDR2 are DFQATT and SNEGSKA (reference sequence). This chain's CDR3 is CSAKTTGNQPQHF. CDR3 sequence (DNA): TGCAGTGCTAAGACAACGGGGAATCAGCCCCAGCATTTT.

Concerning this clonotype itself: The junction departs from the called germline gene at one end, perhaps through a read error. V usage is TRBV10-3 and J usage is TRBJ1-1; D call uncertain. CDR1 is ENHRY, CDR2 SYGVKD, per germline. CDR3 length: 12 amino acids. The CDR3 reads CALSFSNTQAFF. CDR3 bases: TGTGCCCTCAGCTTCTCGAACACTCAAGCTTTCTTT.

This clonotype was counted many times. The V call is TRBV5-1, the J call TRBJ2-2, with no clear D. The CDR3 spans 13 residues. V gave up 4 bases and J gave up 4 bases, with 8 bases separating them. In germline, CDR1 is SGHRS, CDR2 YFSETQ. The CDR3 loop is CASSQAFTGELFF. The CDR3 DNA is TGCGCCAGCAGCCAGGCGTTCACCGGGGAGCTGTTTTTT.

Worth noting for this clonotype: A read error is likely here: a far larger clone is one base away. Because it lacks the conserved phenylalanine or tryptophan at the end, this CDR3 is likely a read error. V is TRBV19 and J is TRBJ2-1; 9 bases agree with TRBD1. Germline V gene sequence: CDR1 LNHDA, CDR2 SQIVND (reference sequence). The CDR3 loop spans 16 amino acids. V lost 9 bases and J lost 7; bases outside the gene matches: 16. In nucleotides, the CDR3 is TGTGCCAGCAGCCTTGCCGGGACAGGGATGACTAATGAGCAGTTCGTC. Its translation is CASSLAGTGMTNEQFV.

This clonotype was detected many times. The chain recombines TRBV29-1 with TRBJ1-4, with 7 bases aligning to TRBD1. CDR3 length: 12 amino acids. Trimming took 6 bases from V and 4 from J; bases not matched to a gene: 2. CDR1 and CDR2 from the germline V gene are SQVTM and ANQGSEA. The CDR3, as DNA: TGCAGCGTCAGGGACAGTAATGAAAAACTGTTTTTT. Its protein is CSVRDSNEKLFF.

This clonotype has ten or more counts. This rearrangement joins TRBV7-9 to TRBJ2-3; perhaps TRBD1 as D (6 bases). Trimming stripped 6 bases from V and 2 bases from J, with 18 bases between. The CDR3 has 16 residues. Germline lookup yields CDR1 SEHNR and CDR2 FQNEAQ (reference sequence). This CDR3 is CASRPRTAIYTDTQYF. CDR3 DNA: TGTGCCAGCAGACCTAGGACAGCTATCTACACAGATACGCAGTATTTT.